This T cell receptor beta chain was identified during a study of PD-L1 blockade in urothelial cancer. V was pared by 8 bases and J by 4 bases, with 7 bases of the junction left unmatched. The CDR3 contains 12 residues. Germline V gene sequence: CDR1 GTSNPN, CDR2 SVGIG (reference sequence). Described time point: peripheral blood 6 weeks after treatment start. Generated by immunoSEQ multiplex PCR, the TCRdb table keeps only in-frame clones and is missing some. Of 50,000 or so clones in the sample, approximately 83% were seen once. This clonotype was sampled from a man in his sixties with urothelial cancer. The sample here was PBMCs, taken around atezolizumab (anti-PD-L1) treatment. This chain connects TRBV30 to TRBJ1-2, with 7 bases aligning to TRBD1. CDR3: CAQHRGSYGYTF. The CDR3 region has the DNA TGTGCCCAACACAGGGGCTCCTATGGCTACACCTTC.